This TCR beta chain was identified during a study of cytomegalovirus exposure and HLA in healthy donors. Study at large: T cells numbering around 180 million yielded approximately 100 million unique TCR beta sequences in an earlier analysis.

The CDR3 runs 15 residues. Germline values: CDR1 SEHNR, CDR2 FQNEAQ (reference sequence). The germline V and J ends were trimmed by 5 bases and 7 bases, with 18 bases remaining between them. Amplification used 60 Vbeta primers and 13 Jbeta primers. Assay used: immunoSEQ multiplex PCR; TCRdb lists only in-frame clones, some missing. The repertoire consists of some 110,000 clones, with 65% to 75% occurring once and the leading ten covering 4% to 5.5%. The chain uses TRBV7-9 and TRBJ2-1; perhaps TRBD1 as D (6 bases). Sequencing was performed on PBMCs. The receptor comes from a man aged 30-40 years in good health and CMV-seropositive. CDR3 nucleotide sequence: TGTGCCAGCAGCCCCGAGGGGGTTAGAGGAAATGAGCAGTTCTTC. It is translated as CASSPEGVRGNEQFF.